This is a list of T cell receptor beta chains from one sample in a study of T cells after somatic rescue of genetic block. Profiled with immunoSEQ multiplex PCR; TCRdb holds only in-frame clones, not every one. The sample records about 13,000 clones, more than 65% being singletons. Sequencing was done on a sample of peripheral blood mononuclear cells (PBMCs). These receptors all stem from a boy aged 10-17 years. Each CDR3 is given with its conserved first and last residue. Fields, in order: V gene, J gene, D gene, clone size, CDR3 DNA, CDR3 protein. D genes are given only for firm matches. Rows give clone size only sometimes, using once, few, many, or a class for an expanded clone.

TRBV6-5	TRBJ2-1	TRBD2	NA	TGTGCCAGCAGGCCGACTAGCGGGGTCTACAATGAGCAGTTCTTC	CASRPTSGVYNEQFF
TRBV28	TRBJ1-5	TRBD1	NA	TGTGCCAGCAGTTTATGGGACAGGAAGAGGGGGTATAGCAATCAGCCCCAGCATTTT	CASSLWDRKRGYSNQPQHF
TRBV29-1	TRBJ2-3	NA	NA	TGCAGCGTTGATGGTAGCACAGATACGCAGTATTTT	CSVDGSTDTQYF
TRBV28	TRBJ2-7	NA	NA	TGTGCCAGCAGTCTCCGGACAGGCGGGGACGAGCAGTACTTC	CASSLRTGGDEQYF
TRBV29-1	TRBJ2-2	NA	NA	TGCAGCGTTGTACCTGGGACACTGAACACCGGGGAGCTGTTTTTT	CSVVPGTLNTGELFF
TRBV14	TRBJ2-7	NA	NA	TGTGCCAGCAGCCGGGAAGATTTGGGATTTTCCTACGAGCAGTACTTC	CASSREDLGFSYEQYF
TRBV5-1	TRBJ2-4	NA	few	TGCGCCAGCAGCCTAGGACAGAGCAAAAACATTCAGTACTTC	CASSLGQSKNIQYF
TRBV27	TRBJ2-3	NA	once	TGTGCCAGCAAGGGTGCGCTTACAGATACGCAGTATTTT	CASKGALTDTQYF
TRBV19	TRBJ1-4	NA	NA	TGTGCCAGTAGTATAGGAACAGCCCTAAATGAAAAACTGTTTTTT	CASSIGTALNEKLFF
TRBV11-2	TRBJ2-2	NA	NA	TGTGCCAGCAGCTTCCAGGGTTACACCGGGGAGCTGTTTTTT	CASSFQGYTGELFF